The rows below give T cell receptor beta chains drawn from one sample of a study of CD8 T cells in ankylosing spondylitis. TCRdb re-called the 5' RACE reads with MiXCR, one entry per CDR3 protein. The table shows 250,000 to 300,000 distinct CDR3 sequences, with over 15% occurring only once. The sequenced material came from blood, either unsorted or a sorted T cell fraction (not recorded which). The receptors derive from a male donor with ankylosing spondylitis or in good health (not recorded which). CDR3s include the opening cysteine and the closing phenylalanine or tryptophan.

TRBV7-3,TRBJ2-1,CASSLMGAGRGRYNEQFF
TRBV3-1,TRBJ1-2,CASSQAADYGYTF
TRBV20-1,TRBJ1-4,CSASTTNEKLFF
TRBV6-1,TRBJ1-5,CASRAGRGNSNQPQHF
TRBV5-6,TRBJ1-5,CASRVGGPQHF
TRBV12-3/TRBV12-4,TRBJ2-4,CASSYRQGTNIQYF
TRBV7-3,TRBJ2-6,CATGDKAGANVLTF
TRBV20-1,TRBJ2-3,CSASPLARRTDTQYF
TRBV29-1,TRBJ2-3,CSAGTSGITGHTQYF
TRBV30,TRBJ1-2,CAWSVKGRGYGYTF
TRBV6-6,TRBJ1-2,CASSHTNYGYTF
TRBV10-3,TRBJ1-2,CAISESHRGGGYTF
TRBV29-1,TRBJ2-3,CSVGAGGPDTQYF
TRBV20-1,TRBJ2-1,CSARGADLSSYNEQFF
TRBV12-3/TRBV12-4,TRBJ2-1,CASSLVGGTIF
TRBV29-1,TRBJ2-3,CSVSYSTSGSTDTQYF
TRBV5-1,TRBJ2-1,CASSSIAGAYEQFF
TRBV7-9,TRBJ2-1,CASSSRTDYNEQFF
TRBV11-3,TRBJ2-2,CASSQGLAGTGELFF
TRBV20-1,TRBJ1-6,CSARSQGHYNSPLHF
TRBV5-5,TRBJ2-1,CASSQLAGGFNEQFF
TRBV29-1,TRBJ1-1,CSVWGQMNTEAFF
TRBV6-1,TRBJ1-6,CASTPQGVASPLHF
TRBV29-1,TRBJ1-2,CSVVLTGASYGYTF
TRBV6-5,TRBJ1-4,CASSYGTPPNEKLFF
TRBV10-3,TRBJ1-5,CAISDTDAGGNQPQHF
TRBV5-1,TRBJ2-3,CASSHGTSGRTDTQYF
TRBV5-1,TRBJ1-1,CASSFDRGTEAFF
TRBV10-3,TRBJ2-3,CAIGWGAADTQYF
TRBV12-3/TRBV12-4,TRBJ2-1,CASSLRTSGMDEQFF
TRBV5-6,TRBJ1-4,CASSSVWTATNEKLFF
TRBV12-3/TRBV12-4,TRBJ2-5,CASSPPPPGGRETQYF
TRBV29-1,TRBJ2-3,CSAPHDKTLNTDTQYF
TRBV20-1,TRBJ2-6,CSARQEGANVLTF
TRBV7-3,TRBJ1-6,CASSLFTGFTSPPHF
TRBV24-1,TRBJ2-1,CATSDLGINEQFF
TRBV12-3/TRBV12-4,TRBJ2-3,CASSLSNRGPTDTQYF
TRBV20-1,TRBJ2-3,CSARASGITDTQYF
TRBV7-3,TRBJ2-3,CASSLRTGVADTQYF